One and the same sample provided the 5 T cell receptor beta chains below, sequenced in a study of T cell responses to AZD1222 COVID-19 vaccine. Method: immunoSEQ multiplex PCR; TCRdb's copy keeps in-frame clones and lacks some. The sample includes approximately 100,000 clones, 90% of them seen just once. The source was peripheral blood, collected on day 0 of AZD1222 vaccination. These receptors were taken from an adult in good health.

This sequence joins TRBV9 and TRBJ2-2, with no clear D. There are 12 residues in the CDR3. Germline-derived CDR1 and CDR2 are SGDLS and YYNGEE. Trimming shortened V by 3 bases and J by 7 bases, and 7 bases separated the two germline ends. This chain's CDR3 is CASSGFNGELFF. Written as DNA, the CDR3 is TGTGCCAGCAGCGGATTCAACGGGGAGCTGTTTTTT.

The V and J genes are TRBV28 and TRBJ1-1; no clear D. CDR3 size: 14 residues. In germline, CDR1 is MDHEN, CDR2 SYDVKM. V was pared by 3 bases and J by 1 base, with 9 bases between. The CDR3 is CASSFYSRNTEAFF. As DNA, the CDR3 is TGTGCCAGCAGTTTCTACTCGAGGAACACTGAAGCTTTCTTT.

Concerning this clone: In the same sample, other DNA sequences code for this CDR3. The chain employs TRBV7-9 and TRBJ1-1, with D unclear. Germline V gives CDR1 SEHNR, CDR2 FQNEAQ (reference sequence). V was pared by 3 bases and J by 5 bases, with 7 bases between. The CDR3 loop spans 12 amino acids. In nucleotides, the CDR3 is TGTGCCAGCAGCTTTGGGGATACTGAAGCTTTCTTT. Protein: CASSFGDTEAFF.

CDR3 amino acids: CAWSFAGDYNEQFF. The CDR3 DNA follows: TGTGCCTGGAGTTTTGCGGGGGACTACAATGAGCAGTTCTTC. The V call is TRBV30, the J call TRBJ2-1; 7 nucleotides line up with TRBD2. The CDR3 extends over 14 amino acids. Trimming removed 2 bases from V and 3 bases from J; junction bases left unmatched: 4. In germline, CDR1 is GTSNPN, CDR2 SVGIG (reference sequence).

This clone was detected a few times. The J gene is TRBJ1-4, the V gene TRBV4-1; D call uncertain. This CDR3 region has 15 residues. Germline V gene data show CDR1 as MGHRA and CDR2 as YSYEKL. V was pared by 4 bases and J by 4 bases, with 13 bases between. CDR3 DNA sequence: TGCGCCAGCAGCCTGACGGTTGGGATTAATGAAAAACTGTTTTTT. Encoded protein: CASSLTVGINEKLFF.